Listed here are 20 T cell receptor beta chains from one sample, sequenced in a study of cytomegalovirus exposure and HLA in healthy donors. The PCR contained 60 Vbeta and 13 Jbeta primers. TCRdb keeps only in-frame clones here, not all; method: immunoSEQ multiplex PCR. The table includes approximately 90,000 clones, roughly 80% detected once. The sequenced material came from PBMCs. The receptors come from a man aged 40-49 years in good health and CMV-seronegative.

The gene calls are TRBV28 and TRBJ1-5, with D perhaps TRBD1 (5 bases). V lost 2 bases, J lost 4 bases, and 9 bases lay in between. CDR3 length equals 14 residues. Germline-derived CDR1 and CDR2 are MDHEN and SYDVKM. CDR3 loop: CASSLVTENQPQHF. CDR3 DNA sequence: TGTGCCAGCAGTTTAGTGACAGAGAATCAGCCCCAGCATTTT.

J is TRBJ2-1 and V is TRBV28; 7 bases are a match to TRBD2. The CDR3 contains 13 residues. The trim removed 4 bases at V and 7 bases at J, leaving 4 bases unmatched. The germline V gene encodes CDR1 MDHEN and CDR2 SYDVKM. Here the CDR3 reads CASSSGRRNEQFF. The CDR3 bases are TGTGCCAGCAGTTCCGGGAGGAGGAATGAGCAGTTCTTC.

The chain employs TRBV11-1 and TRBJ1-3, with D possibly matching TRBD1 (6 bases). Trimming removed 4 bases at V and 4 bases at J, with 20 bases between. CDR1 SGHAT and CDR2 FQDESV come from the germline V gene (reference sequence). This CDR3 has 17 residues. The CDR3 region is CASSSPVRWGRGNTIYF. DNA of the CDR3: TGTGCCAGCAGCTCACCCGTACGGTGGGGGCGAGGAAACACCATATATTTT.

The CDR3 sequence is CAWNQDGMNTEAFF. DNA of the CDR3: TGTGCCTGGAACCAAGACGGGATGAACACTGAAGCTTTCTTT. The gene calls are TRBV30 and TRBJ1-1; no clear D. Trimming took off 4 bases at V and 0 bases at J, with 12 bases between the two ends. The CDR3 loop spans 14 amino acids. The V gene's germline CDR1 is GTSNPN and CDR2 SVGIG (reference sequence).

The chain carries TRBV5-1 and TRBJ1-5; a weak D match, TRBD1 (5 bases). The CDR3 is 15 amino acids. Trimming removed 4 bases at V and 5 bases at J, with 16 bases between. Germline loops: CDR1 SGHRS, CDR2 YFSETQ. CDR3 region: CASSPGGRDYQPQHF. CDR3 nucleotides: TGCGCCAGCAGCCCGGGCGGCAGGGATTATCAGCCCCAGCATTTT.

The genes are TRBV21-1 and TRBJ1-5; the D call in the table, TRBD1, was not verified against the DNA. TRBV21-1 is marked as a pseudogene. The CDR3 is made up of 13 amino acids. This CDR3 reads CASSIHSNQPQHF. The CDR3 DNA reads as TGTGCCAGCAGCATACATAGCAATCAGCCCCAGCATTTT.

This sequence joins TRBV29-1 and TRBJ2-1; 10 bases align to TRBD2. Germline V gene lookup returns CDR1 SQVTM and CDR2 ANQGSEA. J lost 4 bases, V lost 6 bases, and 9 bases had no gene match. The CDR3 sequence is 15 residues long. The CDR3 here is CSVTGTSDSYNEQFF. The CDR3 coding sequence is TGCAGCGTCACCGGGACTAGCGACTCGTACAATGAGCAGTTCTTC.

The chain employs TRBV6-5 and TRBJ1-2; D gene uncertain. Germline V gene lookup returns CDR1 MNHEY and CDR2 SVGAGI. Trimming removed 2 bases from V and 4 bases from J, with 11 bases in between. The length of the CDR3 is 14 residues. In DNA, the CDR3 is TGTGCCAGCAGTTACGGAGGCCAGCCCTATGGCTACACCTTC. It codes for CASSYGGQPYGYTF.

This chain joins TRBV19 and TRBJ2-7, with a possible D match to TRBD1 (6 bases). The germline V gene encodes CDR1 LNHDA and CDR2 SQIVND (reference sequence). The CDR3 consists of 15 residues. Deletions cut 1 base from V and 4 bases from J, with 14 bases between. The CDR3 spells CASSIVRGTGYEQYF. CDR3 DNA: TGTGCCAGTAGTATAGTAAGGGGGACGGGATACGAGCAGTACTTC.

The chain uses TRBV6-1 and TRBJ2-7; 12 nucleotides align to TRBD2. V shed 1 base and J 3 bases; nucleotides not matched to a gene: 1. The CDR3 loop spans 15 amino acids. The germline V gene has CDR1 MNHNS and CDR2 SASEGT. CDR3 coding DNA: TGTGCCAGCAGTGAAGAACTAGCGGGGGGCTACGAGCAGTACTTC. This encodes CASSEELAGGYEQYF.

The V call is TRBV7-8, the J call TRBJ2-1; D is possibly TRBD2 (5 bases). There are 13 residues in the CDR3. Per germline, CDR1 SGHVS and CDR2 FQNEAQ. The germline V and J ends were trimmed by 1 base and 10 bases, with 11 bases remaining between them. Here the CDR3 reads CASSLVRAGEQFF. The CDR3 DNA reads as TGTGCCAGCAGCTTAGTGAGGGCTGGAGAGCAGTTCTTC.

V is TRBV6-1 and J is TRBJ2-7; the D gene is possibly TRBD1 (6 bases). Germline V gene data show CDR1 as MNHNS and CDR2 as SASEGT. Between the trimmed V and J ends, which lost 0 bases and 3 bases, there was a span of 12 bases. The CDR3 is made up of 15 amino acids. The CDR3 DNA reads TGTGCCAGCAGTGAAGCAGGGACACCTAGCTACGAGCAGTACTTC. It translates to CASSEAGTPSYEQYF.

V usage is TRBV15 and J usage is TRBJ1-1, with D possibly TRBD1 on 6 matching bases. Deletions cut 1 base from V and 7 bases from J, with 13 bases between. CDR3 length equals 14 residues. The germline V gene has CDR1 LNHNV and CDR2 YYDKDF (reference sequence). The CDR3 bases are TGTGCCACCAGCAGAGGGGGGCCGGAAATTGAAGCTTTCTTT. Translating gives CATSRGGPEIEAFF.

This chain uses TRBV25-1 with TRBJ1-2, with TRBD1 identical over 9 bases. CDR1 is MGHDK, CDR2 SYGVNS, per germline. The ends lost 2 bases at V and 7 bases at J; junction bases unmatched: 5. The CDR3 consists of 14 residues. DNA for the CDR3: TGTGCCAGCAGTGAAGGGGACAGGGTCGCTGGCTACACCTTC. It is translated as CASSEGDRVAGYTF.

The chain employs TRBV11-2 and TRBJ2-7; 8 nucleotides line up with TRBD2. Losses at the gene ends were 8 bases for V and 1 base for J; bases not matched to a gene: 10. Germline V gene sequence: CDR1 SGHAT, CDR2 FQNNGV. This CDR3 comprises 15 residues. The CDR3 bases are TGTGCCAGCGGGCCCGGCGGGGGGCCTTCCTACGAGCAGTACTTC. Translation: CASGPGGGPSYEQYF.

This chain links TRBV5-4 with TRBJ2-1; the match to TRBD2 covers 8 bases. Trimming took 2 bases from V and 3 from J; bases not matched to a gene: 4. Per germline, CDR1 SGHNT and CDR2 YYREEE (reference sequence). This CDR3 is built from 15 residues. CDR3 protein: CASSLTGGLYNEQFF. CDR3 DNA: TGTGCCAGCAGCTTAACGGGAGGGCTCTACAATGAGCAGTTCTTC.

The V and J genes are TRBV15 and TRBJ2-1; 11 bases fit TRBD2. Losses at the gene ends were 0 bases for V and 8 bases for J; bases not matched to a gene: 3. Germline values: CDR1 LNHNV, CDR2 YYDKDF (reference sequence). CDR3 size: 15 residues. CDR3 sequence (DNA): TGTGCCACCAGCAGAGAAACTAGCGGGAGATATGAGCAGTTCTTC. Protein product: CATSRETSGRYEQFF.

The chain recombines TRBV7-3 with TRBJ2-3, with 15 bases identical to TRBD2. Germline V CDR1 and CDR2: SGHTA, FQGTGA. The V segment lost 2 bases and the J segment 2 bases; nucleotides outside the gene matches: 5. This CDR3 spans 18 amino acids. The CDR3 region is CASSLWGTSGGPTDTQYF. The CDR3, as DNA: TGTGCCAGCAGCTTATGGGGGACTAGCGGGGGGCCCACAGATACGCAGTATTTT.

This rearrangement joins TRBV15 to TRBJ1-1, with D maybe TRBD1 (6 bases). The CDR3 contains 15 residues. Germline assignment: CDR1 LNHNV and CDR2 YYDKDF (reference sequence). Trimming took off 0 bases at V and 7 bases at J, with 15 bases between the two ends. CDR3 residues: CATSRDRGHGREAFF. CDR3 sequence (DNA): TGTGCCACCAGCAGAGATCGGGGACACGGCCGTGAAGCTTTCTTT.

This clone has a handful of counts. This chain uses TRBV5-4 with TRBJ2-5, with D unclear. With the DNA end fitting TRBJ2-7 better, the J assignment may be wrong. The V gene's germline CDR1 is SGHNT and CDR2 YYREEE (reference sequence). The CDR3 contains 11 residues. This chain's CDR3 is CASSLDYEQYF. In DNA form, the CDR3 reads TGTGCCAGCAGCCTAGACTACGAGCAGTACTTC.